What follows is one T cell receptor beta chain and its context. Its antigen is as yet unknown. The entry originates in a study of OX40 agonist ivuxolimab in advanced cancers. Study details: Of the patients, three showed partial responses, one with hepatocellular carcinoma and two with cutaneous melanoma.

Profiled with immunoSEQ multiplex PCR; TCRdb holds only in-frame clones, not every one. The sample contains roughly 43,000 clones, just over 85% of which appear only once. Points from the study as a whole: Expansion of clones was among the lowest in partial responders at 0.1-3.0 mg/kg. There were also nonresponders showing low normalized T-cell clonal expansion.

Germline V gene lookup returns CDR1 MDHEN and CDR2 SYDVKM. The CDR3 has 15 amino acids. J was trimmed by 0 bases and V by 8 bases; bases with no gene match: 7. The sample here was CD4+ or CD8+ T cells sorted from blood, taken in a trial of the OX40 agonist ivuxolimab. This chain uses TRBV28 with TRBJ1-5, with TRBD1 matching over 7 bases. This TCR was sampled from an adult with an advanced solid tumor such as melanoma, head and neck, liver or kidney cancer. The CDR3 loop is CASRPTGYSNQPQHF. The CDR3 DNA is TGTGCCAGCCGTCCGACAGGGTATAGCAATCAGCCCCAGCATTTT.